Following are 23 T cell receptor beta chains from one sample sequenced in a study of identical twins. TCRdb itself ran the 5' RACE reads through MiXCR, one entry per CDR3 protein. The data show about 240,000 distinct CDR3 sequences, 9.5% to 15% seen once. The sample was also linked to a second study, of yellow fever vaccine responses in identical twins.

The sequenced sample was memory (CD45RO+) T cells sorted from blood. All receptors come from a woman aged 18 to 35 in good health.

There are many counts of this clonotype. In DNA, the CDR3 is TGTGCCAGCAGCCAAGCGCGGTCGAACACCGGGGAGCTGTTTTTT. Protein product: CASSQARSNTGELFF. V is TRBV4-2 and J is TRBJ2-2; D not certain. V lost 1 base to trimming and J lost 0 bases, with 6 bases between them. Germline V lookup: CDR1 LGHNA, CDR2 YNFKEQ. The CDR3 has 15 amino acids.

The rearrangement links TRBV10-2 to TRBJ1-5; D may be TRBD1 (6 bases). The V gene's germline CDR1 is WSHSY and CDR2 SAAADI. V lost 6 bases and J lost 6, with 12 bases in between. This CDR3 is built from 13 residues. CDR3 protein: CASRQGSGQPQHF. The CDR3 nucleotides are TGCGCCAGCAGACAGGGATCGGGTCAGCCCCAGCATTTT.

This clonotype was detected a few times. J is TRBJ2-5 and V is TRBV6-2 or TRBV6-3, with D tentatively TRBD2 (5 bases). The CDR3 loop spans 15 amino acids. Germline CDR1 and CDR2: MNHEY and SVGEGT. V was cut by 0 bases and J by 4 bases, with 12 bases left in between. The chain's CDR3 is CASSYSGAVRETQYF. The CDR3 nucleotides are TGTGCCAGCAGTTACTCAGGAGCGGTCCGAGAGACCCAGTACTTC.

CDR3 region: CASSPPQGQDSPLHF. The DNA of the CDR3 is TGTGCCAGCAGCCCCCCGCAGGGCCAAGATTCACCCCTCCACTTT. The chain employs TRBV7-9 and TRBJ1-6, with D maybe TRBD1 (5 bases). The CDR3 consists of 15 residues. V dropped 5 bases and J dropped 8 bases, with 16 bases sitting between them. The germline V gene encodes CDR1 SEHNR and CDR2 FQNEAQ (reference sequence). Drawing the rest from reference TRBV7-9 and TRBJ1-6, the complete variable domain is DTGVSQNPRHKITKRGQNVTFRCDPISEHNRLYWYRQTLGQGPEFLTYFQNEAQLEKSRLLSDRFSAERPKGSFSTLEIQRTEQGDSAMYLCASSPPQGQDSPLHFGNGTRLTVT.

The chain employs TRBV20-1 and TRBJ2-5, with 16 bases matching TRBD2. The CDR3 is 15 amino acids. Germline V gene sequence: CDR1 DFQATT, CDR2 SNEGSKA (reference sequence). Germline trimming cut 5 bases from V and 4 bases from J; bases unmatched to any gene: 4. DNA of the CDR3: TGCAGTGCTGGGACTAGCGGGAGGGCGTCAGAGACCCAGTACTTC. This translates into CSAGTSGRASETQYF.

V gene TRBV7-2 combines with J gene TRBJ1-2; TRBD1 aligns across 7 bases. V trimming: 5 bases; J trimming: 1 base; junction bases outside the gene matches: 10. Per germline, CDR1 SGHTA and CDR2 FQGNSA. This CDR3 has 16 residues. CDR3 nucleotides: TGTGCCAGCAGCCCGGAGCCCAGGGGGAGTAACTATGGCTACACCTTC. Translated: CASSPEPRGSNYGYTF.

In its sample, this clonotype was seen many times. The rearrangement joins TRBV29-1 to TRBJ2-2; D uncertain. Germline loops: CDR1 SQVTM, CDR2 ANQGSEA. This CDR3 has 16 amino acids. The V end was cut by 6 bases, the J end by 2 bases, with 19 bases between. The DNA of the CDR3 is TGCAGCGTCCGAGAGTTAGGTGGCAGAAACACCGGGGAGCTGTTTTTT. The encoded protein is CSVRELGGRNTGELFF.

Ten or more counts support this clonotype. V is TRBV12-3 or TRBV12-4 and J is TRBJ2-1; 12 bases fit TRBD2. With V trimmed by 4 bases and J by 6 bases, 10 bases remained unmatched. CDR3 length: 17 amino acids. In DNA, the CDR3 is TGTGCCAGCAGTTCCTCAAATCTAGCGGGGGGGCTCAATGAGCAGTTCTTC. It codes for CASSSSNLAGGLNEQFF.

This clonotype was observed at least ten times. CDR3: CASSLTGQGTREQYF. The CDR3 DNA reads TGTGCCAGCAGCTTAACGGGACAGGGAACAAGGGAGCAGTACTTC. The chain has TRBV7-9 and TRBJ2-7; the match to TRBD1 covers 9 bases. V trimming: 2 bases; J trimming: 7 bases; junction bases outside the gene matches: 9. Germline V gene sequence: CDR1 SEHNR, CDR2 FQNEAQ (reference sequence). The CDR3 spans 15 residues.

The table lists this clonotype with a few counts. The chain joins TRBV5-1 to TRBJ2-7, with 7 bases aligning to TRBD1. The CDR3 sequence is 12 residues long. Trimming removed 3 bases from V and 4 bases from J; junction bases left unmatched: 1. Germline V gives CDR1 SGHRS, CDR2 YFSETQ. CDR3 coding DNA: TGCGCCAGCAGCTGGGACAGATACGAGCAGTACTTC. This sequence encodes CASSWDRYEQYF.

This clonotype was counted at least ten times. The chain is built from TRBV7-2 and TRBJ1-1, with D uncertain. This CDR3 has 15 residues. Germline V gives CDR1 SGHTA, CDR2 FQGNSA. Trimming stripped 5 bases from V and 1 base from J, with 14 bases between. The CDR3 bases are TGTGCCAGCAGCCGATCCACTCCGAGGAACACTGAAGCTTTCTTT. It codes for CASSRSTPRNTEAFF.

The sample holds a few counts of this clonotype. The J gene is TRBJ2-5, the V gene TRBV6-1; D is perhaps TRBD1 (6 bases). The CDR3 is made up of 13 amino acids. V was pared by 5 bases and J by 1 base, with 8 bases between. CDR1 and CDR2 (germline): MNHNS, SASEGT. CDR3 DNA: TGTGCCAGCAGTACACAGGGCCAAGAGACCCAGTACTTC. It translates to CASSTQGQETQYF.

The table lists this clonotype with many counts. This chain uses TRBV6-2 or TRBV6-3 with TRBJ1-5; weak D call: TRBD1 (5 bases). CDR3 length equals 13 residues. V lost 5 bases to trimming and J lost 6 bases, with 11 bases between them. CDR1 is MNHEY and CDR2 is SVGEGT in the germline V gene. The CDR3 sequence is CASSITGGQPQHF. The CDR3 DNA follows: TGTGCCAGCAGTATTACCGGGGGTCAGCCCCAGCATTTT.

J is TRBJ2-1 and V is TRBV27, with D possibly TRBD2 on 6 matching bases. CDR3 length: 15 residues. Germline CDR1 MNHEY, CDR2 SMNVEV (reference sequence). The V end lost 3 bases, the J end lost 0 bases, and 9 bases lay between the germline ends. The CDR3 DNA sequence: TGTGCCAGCAGTTTCGTGGGAGGCTCCTACAATGAGCAGTTCTTC. This codes for CASSFVGGSYNEQFF.

This clonotype was seen at least ten times. The chain couples TRBV6-2 or TRBV6-3 to TRBJ2-7; no definite D call. The CDR3 sequence is 17 residues long. Germline V gene sequence: CDR1 MNHEY, CDR2 SVGEGT. V gave up 0 bases and J gave up 4 bases, with 19 bases separating them. For the CDR3, the DNA is TGTGCCAGCAGTTACTCGACTTTCACCTCAACACTATACGAGCAGTACTTC. This encodes CASSYSTFTSTLYEQYF.

J is TRBJ1-1 and V is TRBV20-1, with 7 bases lining up with TRBD1. The germline V gene encodes CDR1 DFQATT and CDR2 SNEGSKA (reference sequence). V was pared by 6 bases and J by 3 bases, with 4 bases of the junction left unmatched. The CDR3 runs to 12 residues. The CDR3 here is CSAHRGYTEAFF. CDR3 DNA: TGCAGTGCCCACAGGGGTTACACTGAAGCTTTCTTT.

The chain couples TRBV29-1 to TRBJ2-3; 7 positions match TRBD1. CDR3 length: 15 residues. The ends lost 4 bases at V and 3 bases at J; junction bases unmatched: 10. The germline V gene has CDR1 SQVTM and CDR2 ANQGSEA. CDR3 amino acids: CSVARQGAGTDTQYF. The CDR3 DNA follows: TGCAGCGTTGCTCGACAGGGAGCCGGGACAGATACGCAGTATTTT.

This clonotype appeared a few times. The chain joins TRBV2 to TRBJ1-1; TRBD1 agrees at 8 bases. CDR1 is SNHLY, CDR2 FYNNEI, per germline. The CDR3 extends over 13 amino acids. Germline trimming cut 4 bases from V and 6 bases from J; bases unmatched to any gene: 4. Here the CDR3 DNA reads TGTGCCAGCAGTGGACAGGGGTTCCCTGAAGCTTTCTTT. Translating gives CASSGQGFPEAFF.

The V call is TRBV20-1, the J call TRBJ2-7, with D perhaps TRBD1 (5 bases). V dropped 1 base and J dropped 1 base, with 11 bases sitting between them. Looked up from germline, CDR1 is DFQATT and CDR2 is SNEGSKA (reference sequence). The CDR3 runs 14 residues. CDR3 coding DNA: TGCAGTGCTAGAGCAGGGTCCTTATCCTACGAGCAGTACTTC. Translated, it gives CSARAGSLSYEQYF.

This clonotype occurred a few times. The chain combines TRBV15 with TRBJ2-7; 8 bases match TRBD1. The CDR3 covers 19 residues. Unmatched junction bases numbered 15, after V lost 2 bases and J lost 0 bases. Germline values: CDR1 LNHNV, CDR2 YYDKDF (reference sequence). CDR3 bases: TGTGCCACCAGCAGATTCCGGGACAGGAGGGATGCCAGCTCCTACGAGCAGTACTTC. Translating gives CATSRFRDRRDASSYEQYF.

In this sample, this clonotype turned up many times. The chain has TRBV10-3 and TRBJ2-1, with a tentative D call TRBD2 (6 bases). Germline V gene sequence: CDR1 ENHRY, CDR2 SYGVKD. The CDR3 consists of 16 residues. V gave up 7 bases and J gave up 0 bases, with 16 bases separating them. This CDR3 reads CAITRETRSSYNEQFF. For the CDR3, the DNA is TGTGCCATCACCCGAGAGACTAGGTCCTCCTACAATGAGCAGTTCTTC.

This clonotype was counted ten times or more. The chain recombines TRBV12-3 or TRBV12-4 with TRBJ1-5, with TRBD1 identical over 7 bases. The CDR3 totals 15 residues. The V segment lost 4 bases and the J segment 1 base; nucleotides outside the gene matches: 4. In DNA form, the CDR3 reads TGTGCCAGCAGTTACAGGGGCCCGAGCAATCAGCCCCAGCATTTT. Encoded protein: CASSYRGPSNQPQHF.

V gene TRBV14 combines with J gene TRBJ2-7; 9 bases are a match to TRBD1. Germline loops: CDR1 SGHDN, CDR2 FVKESK. J was trimmed by 3 bases and V by 4 bases; bases with no gene match: 10. The CDR3 is 16 amino acids. The CDR3 loop reads CASSRTGAPGDYEQYF. As DNA, the CDR3 is TGTGCCAGCAGCCGGACAGGGGCTCCCGGGGACTACGAGCAGTACTTC.